This T cell receptor (beta chain) came from a study of T cell repertoires in cytomegalovirus infection. At the level of the study: Based on public TCR beta signatures, there were indications of CMV infection and of a matching HLA type.

Overall study results and limits: Cumulated frequencies of public TCR beta families served to identify carriers of CMV plus the relevant HLA. CMV-specific HLA-C-restricted TCR beta clonotypes dominated the ex vivo response.

Comment on this clonotype: Its specificity is not known.

TCRdb re-called the reads through MiXCR, storing one row per CDR3 protein. The table records around 630,000 distinct CDR3 sequences, roughly a quarter of them present only once. The length of the CDR3 is 15 residues. Germline-derived CDR1 and CDR2 are SGHRS and YFSETQ. Losses at the gene ends were 2 bases for V and 3 bases for J; bases not matched to a gene: 7. The chain has TRBV5-1 and TRBJ1-2; 7 bases fit TRBD1. Sequenced material: CD8+ T cells from PBMCs. The receptor was derived from a human donor in good health (CMV status not recorded). Some clones in this sample may be carry-over from other donors' samples. This CDR3 reads CASSLNRGEDYGYTF. The DNA for the CDR3 is TGCGCCAGCAGCTTAAACAGGGGCGAAGACTATGGCTACACCTTC.